This passage covers 27 T cell receptor beta chains from one sample sequenced in a study of identical twins. One entry per CDR3 protein, called by TCRdb with MiXCR from the 5' RACE reads. The sample gives hundreds of thousands of distinct CDR3 sequences, more than 6.5% of which show up once; approximately 0.96% is in the top ten. The same specimen was also included in a second study, on yellow fever vaccine responses in identical twins.

Specimen: PBMCs. These receptors all stem from a woman between 18 and 29 years old in good health.

With regard to this clonotype: This is likely a read error, given that the CDR3 carries no conserved phenylalanine or tryptophan at its end. The rearrangement joins TRBV7-2 to TRBJ2-5; D not resolved. V lost 3 bases and J lost 1, with 12 bases in between. This CDR3 has 15 residues. The germline V gene encodes CDR1 SGHTA and CDR2 FQGNSA. CDR3 in amino acids: CASSLNVKIQETQYL. CDR3 in DNA: TGTGCCAGCAGCTTGAACGTCAAGATCCAAGAGACCCAGTACTTA.

The rearrangement links TRBV6-2 or TRBV6-3 to TRBJ2-2; 8 bases are a match to TRBD2. CDR3 size: 17 residues. Germline V CDR1 and CDR2: MNHEY, SVGEGT. V trimming: 0 bases; J trimming: 6 bases; junction bases outside the gene matches: 9. As DNA, the CDR3 is TGTGCCAGCAGTTACTCGATTGGGCTAGCGGGTGCCGGGGAGCTGTTTTTT. This encodes CASSYSIGLAGAGELFF.

The V call is TRBV29-1, the J call TRBJ2-1, with D unresolved. Germline V gives CDR1 SQVTM, CDR2 ANQGSEA. Trimming pared 5 bases from V and 5 bases from J, leaving 22 bases between. CDR3 length: 16 residues. Here the CDR3 reads CSVPKPPGFGHNEQFF. In nucleotides, the CDR3 is TGCAGCGTTCCTAAACCGCCAGGTTTCGGGCACAATGAGCAGTTCTTC.

This clonotype came up a few times. V usage is TRBV5-5 and J usage is TRBJ2-5; TRBD1 agrees at 8 bases. Germline V gene data show CDR1 as SGHKS and CDR2 as YYEKEE (reference sequence). Germline trimming cut 4 bases from V and 7 bases from J; bases unmatched to any gene: 6. The CDR3 sequence is 13 residues long. The CDR3 sequence is CASSPGQGRTQYF. The DNA for the CDR3 is TGTGCCAGCAGCCCCGGACAGGGAAGGACCCAGTACTTC.

The genes are TRBV2 and TRBJ2-5; 8 bases agree with TRBD2. From germline, CDR1 is SNHLY and CDR2 FYNNEI. The CDR3 is made up of 15 amino acids. The J segment lost 5 bases and the V segment lost 4 bases, leaving 9 bases of the junction unmatched. CDR3 residues: CASSAMGLVAETQYF. Here the CDR3 DNA reads TGTGCCAGCAGTGCTATGGGACTAGTAGCGGAGACCCAGTACTTC.

This chain connects TRBV10-2 to TRBJ2-7; perhaps TRBD2 as D (6 bases). Germline lookup yields CDR1 WSHSY and CDR2 SAAADI. CDR3 size: 13 residues. The V and J ends lost 9 bases and 4 bases respectively, with 16 bases between them. CDR3 sequence reads: CASQEGRSYEQYF. CDR3 bases: TGCGCCAGTCAAGAGGGGAGGTCTTACGAGCAGTACTTC.

The chain joins TRBV20-1 to TRBJ2-1, with TRBD2 identical over 9 bases. With V trimmed by 5 bases and J by 0 bases, 8 bases remained unmatched. Germline assignment: CDR1 DFQATT and CDR2 SNEGSKA (reference sequence). CDR3 length: 16 amino acids. CDR3 coding DNA: TGCAGTGCTGAAATACCGGGACTAGCCTCCTACAATGAGCAGTTCTTC. Protein: CSAEIPGLASYNEQFF.

Many counts were recorded for this clonotype. This rearrangement joins TRBV7-9 to TRBJ2-1; D possibly matches TRBD1 or TRBD2 (5 bases each). Trimming stripped 4 bases from V and 4 bases from J, with 11 bases between. In germline, CDR1 is SEHNR, CDR2 FQNEAQ (reference sequence). This CDR3 contains 14 residues. The CDR3 loop is CASSSGTLYNEQFF. The CDR3 DNA follows: TGTGCCAGCAGCTCGGGGACCCTGTACAATGAGCAGTTCTTC.

This clonotype showed up just a few times. J is TRBJ2-7 and V is TRBV2; D is unresolved. Germline-derived CDR1 and CDR2 are SNHLY and FYNNEI. Trimming cost V 5 bases and J 10 bases, with 15 bases left between them. This CDR3 contains 12 residues. The CDR3 sequence: CASSLYPVEQYF. CDR3 nucleotide sequence: TGTGCCAGCAGTCTTTACCCAGTAGAACAGTACTTC.

The chain employs TRBV9 and TRBJ2-7; D is unclear. V shed 0 bases and J shed 0 bases, with 7 bases lying between them. Germline-derived CDR1 and CDR2 are SGDLS and YYNGEE. This CDR3 is 14 amino acids long. The CDR3 DNA sequence: TGTGCCAGCAGCGTAGGACTCCACTCCTACGAGCAGTACTTC. Amino acid sequence: CASSVGLHSYEQYF.

The V call is TRBV20-1, the J call TRBJ2-3, with 9 bases aligning to TRBD2. Germline V gene sequence: CDR1 DFQATT, CDR2 SNEGSKA (reference sequence). V trimming: 6 bases; J trimming: 2 bases; junction bases outside the gene matches: 6. This CDR3 contains 14 residues. The CDR3 sequence is CSAKLAGTTDTQYF. In nucleotides, the CDR3 is TGCAGTGCAAAACTAGCGGGTACCACAGATACGCAGTATTTT.

This clonotype was picked up many times. This rearrangement joins TRBV5-4 to TRBJ1-1, with 7 positions matching TRBD1. Trimming took 3 bases from V and 10 from J; bases not matched to a gene: 9. The length of the CDR3 is 13 residues. The germline V gene encodes CDR1 SGHNT and CDR2 YYREEE (reference sequence). The DNA for the CDR3 is TGTGCCAGCAGCTCATCTAGGGGGCTGGGAGCTTTCTTT. It codes for CASSSSRGLGAFF.

This clonotype has only a few counts. This chain links TRBV6-2 or TRBV6-3 with TRBJ1-1, with D hard to call. The germline gives CDR1 MNHEY, CDR2 SVGEGT. The CDR3 extends over 14 amino acids. V dropped 8 bases and J dropped 1 base, with 14 bases sitting between them. CDR3 coding DNA: TGTGCCAGCGCGACGGAAGCATGGAACACTGAAGCTTTCTTT. Translation: CASATEAWNTEAFF.

In DNA, the CDR3 is TGTGCCATCAGTGAGCCGGGACAGGGGCTTGACACTGAAGCTTTCTTT. Translated, it gives CAISEPGQGLDTEAFF. The V and J genes are TRBV10-3 and TRBJ1-1; TRBD1 matches 10 bases. CDR3 length: 16 amino acids. With 2 bases clipped from V and 3 bases from J, the junction kept 6 bases outside the gene matches. From germline, CDR1 is ENHRY and CDR2 SYGVKD.

In this sample, this clonotype turned up a few times. The V gene is TRBV5-1, the J gene TRBJ1-6; no reliable D call. Trimming cost V 3 bases and J 0 bases, with 16 bases left between them. Germline-derived CDR1 and CDR2 are SGHRS and YFSETQ. There are 18 residues in the CDR3. The CDR3 DNA is TGCGCCAGCAGCTCGGACCTCAGGAATAGCTCCTATAATTCACCCCTCCACTTT. This gives the protein CASSSDLRNSSYNSPLHF. Based on the CDR3 plus reference TRBV5-1 and TRBJ1-6, the full variable domain is KAGVTQTPRYLIKTRGQQVTLSCSPISGHRSVSWYQQTPGQGLQFLFEYFSETQRNKGNFPGRFSGRQFSNSRSEMNVSTLELGDSALYLCASSSDLRNSSYNSPLHFGNGTRLTVT.

This sequence joins TRBV5-1 and TRBJ2-5; possibly TRBD1 for D (7 bases). CDR1 and CDR2 (germline): SGHRS, YFSETQ. The CDR3 extends over 13 amino acids. V was shortened by 6 bases and J by 5 bases, with 14 bases between the two germline ends. The CDR3 region has the DNA TGCGCCAGCAACGGAGGGGGCTGGGAGACCCAGTACTTC. It encodes CASNGGGWETQYF.

The chain employs TRBV12-3 or TRBV12-4 and TRBJ2-1, with D perhaps TRBD2 (6 bases). The CDR3 is 24 residues long. With 3 bases removed from V and 0 bases from J, the gap between germline ends came to 36 bases. CDR3: CASSFGAPPLAPSTFLSSYNEQFF. CDR3 nucleotides: TGTGCCAGCAGTTTCGGGGCCCCACCCCTAGCGCCCTCCACCTTTTTGAGCTCCTACAATGAGCAGTTCTTC.

This sequence joins TRBV27 and TRBJ2-3, with D possibly being TRBD1 or TRBD2 (6 bases each). Germline loops: CDR1 MNHEY, CDR2 SMNVEV (reference sequence). There are 18 residues in the CDR3. Trimming shortened V by 2 bases and J by 7 bases, and 25 bases separated the two germline ends. The CDR3 sequence is CASSLQVWGDGGFNTQYF. The CDR3 DNA follows: TGTGCCAGCAGTTTACAAGTATGGGGGGACGGGGGCTTTAATACGCAGTATTTT.

This clonotype was counted only a few times. The chain couples TRBV10-3 to TRBJ2-3; a possible D gene is TRBD2 (6 bases). From germline, CDR1 is ENHRY and CDR2 SYGVKD. The CDR3 length is 14 residues. With 6 bases removed from V and 2 bases from J, the gap between germline ends came to 12 bases. CDR3 region: CAIRAGGNTDTQYF. CDR3 in DNA: TGTGCCATCAGAGCTGGGGGGAACACAGATACGCAGTATTTT.

This clonotype turned up a few times. CDR3 in DNA: TGTGCCAGTAGTCCCCAGGCACTAGCGGGATATCAGGATACGCAGTATTTT. Its protein product is CASSPQALAGYQDTQYF. The rearrangement links TRBV19 to TRBJ2-3, with 10 bases that match TRBD2. After removal of 5 bases from V and 6 bases from J, the junction contained 14 bases not matched to a gene. The CDR3 totals 17 residues. Germline V gene lookup returns CDR1 LNHDA and CDR2 SQIVND (reference sequence).

The sample holds a few counts of this clonotype. This chain links TRBV7-2 with TRBJ2-5; D perhaps matches TRBD2 (6 bases). CDR3 size: 15 residues. Trimming pared 5 bases from V and 5 bases from J, leaving 18 bases between. The germline V gene encodes CDR1 SGHTA and CDR2 FQGNSA. For the CDR3, the DNA is TGTGCCAGCAGCCCCCCGGGGCGCGGAGGGGAGACCCAGTACTTC. It translates to CASSPPGRGGETQYF.

This clonotype was found a few times. The V call is TRBV12-3 or TRBV12-4, the J call TRBJ2-3; D not resolved. V was shortened by 4 bases and J by 7 bases, with 6 bases between the two germline ends. The CDR3 is 11 amino acids. The CDR3 bases are TGTGCCAGCAGTTCCATTCATACGCAGTATTTT. It is translated as CASSSIHTQYF.

This clonotype turned up a few times. The chain recombines TRBV24-1 with TRBJ2-1; 7 bases are shared with TRBD2. Per germline, CDR1 KGHDR and CDR2 SFDVKD. Losses at the gene ends were 3 bases for V and 4 bases for J; bases not matched to a gene: 11. The CDR3 contains 17 residues. CDR3 in DNA: TGTGCCACCAGTGATCAGAGGCTAGCGGAGGGGTACAATGAGCAGTTCTTC. Translating gives CATSDQRLAEGYNEQFF.

This rearrangement joins TRBV6-2 or TRBV6-3 to TRBJ2-1, with D tentatively TRBD1 (6 bases). The V gene lost 7 bases and the J gene lost 0 bases, with 13 bases spanning the gap. Germline CDR1 reads MNHEY; CDR2 reads SVGEGT. The CDR3 has 15 amino acids. The CDR3 DNA reads as TGTGCCAGCAACACAGGGCAAAACTCCTACAATGAGCAGTTCTTC. Translated: CASNTGQNSYNEQFF.

The chain has TRBV3-1 and TRBJ2-3, with 7 bases matching TRBD2. J was trimmed by 8 bases and V by 1 base; bases with no gene match: 12. CDR1 is LGHDT, CDR2 YNNKEL, per germline (reference sequence). The CDR3 covers 16 residues. In DNA, the CDR3 is TGTGCCAGCAGCCAAGCCAATCTAGCGGCTACGGGTACGCAGTATTTT. Protein sequence: CASSQANLAATGTQYF.

The V gene is TRBV28, the J gene TRBJ2-7, with TRBD2 matching 12 bases. The germline V gene encodes CDR1 MDHEN and CDR2 SYDVKM. Unmatched junction bases numbered 10, after V lost 5 bases and J lost 2 bases. The CDR3 loop spans 17 amino acids. The CDR3 region is CASSPPGLAGSTYEQYF. The CDR3 region has the DNA TGTGCCAGCAGTCCGCCCGGACTAGCGGGATCCACCTACGAGCAGTACTTC.

Here the CDR3 reads CAWSESGREPYGYTF. As DNA, the CDR3 is TGTGCCTGGAGTGAGTCAGGGAGGGAACCCTATGGCTACACCTTC. J is TRBJ1-2 and V is TRBV30; tentatively, D is TRBD1 (5 bases). The CDR3 covers 15 residues. Trimming stripped 1 base from V and 4 bases from J, with 16 bases between. The germline V gene encodes CDR1 GTSNPN and CDR2 SVGIG (reference sequence).